This T cell receptor beta chain is from a study of blood T cells in healthy people across ages. Study results and limitations: Naive and antigen-experienced cells were not separated, limiting conclusive comparison.

Germline CDR1 KGHSY, CDR2 FQNENV. V shed 2 bases and J shed 2 bases, with 9 bases lying between them. The CDR3 has 14 amino acids. A remark on this clonotype: Its cognate antigen is unknown.

A second PCR, run for roughly 7 to 11 cycles, used a sample-barcoded 5' primer plus a J-beta primer mix. Each TCR beta cDNA got a 12-nucleotide random molecular identifier. TCRdb re-called the 5' RACE reads through MiXCR, storing one row per CDR3 protein. The table has 650,000 to 950,000 distinct CDR3 sequences, approximately 48% seen once; the top ten hold about a fifth. This rearrangement joins TRBV16 to TRBJ1-1; the D gene is possibly TRBD1 (5 bases). The specimen sequenced was blood. The TCR sequence derives from a man between 60 and 75 years old in good health. The CDR3 coding sequence is TGTGCCAGCAGCCAAGGGGGGATAAACACTGAAGCTTTCTTT. It encodes CASSQGGINTEAFF.